Presented here are 30 T cell receptor beta chains from one specimen sequenced in a study of blood T cell repertoires in COVID-19. The table came from immunoSEQ multiplex PCR; TCRdb's copy has only in-frame clones and leaves some out. Of about 92,000 clones in the sample, over 60% were seen once. The sequencing input was peripheral blood. Receptor source: a man over 45 who had recovered from COVID-19.

The genes are TRBV5-1 and TRBJ1-1; 10 bases map to TRBD1. With V trimmed by 4 bases and J by 1 base, 4 bases remained unmatched. This CDR3 has 15 amino acids. Looked up from germline, CDR1 is SGHRS and CDR2 is YFSETQ. In nucleotides, the CDR3 is TGCGCCAGCAGCAGGGGACAGGGGTGGAACACTGAAGCTTTCTTT. Protein sequence: CASSRGQGWNTEAFF.

The chain combines TRBV2 with TRBJ1-1, with 9 bases fitting TRBD1. CDR1 SNHLY and CDR2 FYNNEI come from the germline V gene. This CDR3 is built from 14 residues. With 5 bases clipped from V and 4 bases from J, the junction kept 5 bases outside the gene matches. This chain's CDR3 is CASSITGGITEAFF. CDR3 bases: TGTGCCAGCAGTATTACAGGGGGCATCACTGAAGCTTTCTTT.

The J gene is TRBJ2-7, the V gene TRBV2; TRBD2 matches at 10 bases. Germline values: CDR1 SNHLY, CDR2 FYNNEI. This CDR3 region has 14 residues. The junction had 8 bases not matched to a gene; V was cut back by 7 bases and J by 5 bases. CDR3 DNA: TGTGCCAGCAACAACCTAGCGGGGGACCACGAGCAGTACTTC. It specifies CASNNLAGDHEQYF. Full variable domain (remainder filled in from reference TRBV2 and TRBJ2-7): EPEVTQTPSHQVTQMGQEVILRCVPISNHLYFYWYRQILGQKVEFLVSFYNNEISEKSEIFDDQFSVERPDGSNFTLKIRSTKLEDSAMYFCASNNLAGDHEQYFGPGTRLTVT.

Comments on this clone: A junction end diverges from the germline sequence, so it may reflect a read error. DNA of the CDR3: TGTGCCAGCAGGTTAGACAGCTCTGGAAACACCATATATTTT. It encodes CASRLDSSGNTIYF. The chain employs TRBV11-2 and TRBJ1-3, with TRBD1 as a possible D gene (5 bases). CDR1 and CDR2 from the germline V gene are SGHAT and FQNNGV. The CDR3 is 14 amino acids. The variable domain in full, with the rest retrieved from reference TRBV11-2 and TRBJ1-3, is EAGVAQSPRYKIIEKRQSVAFWCNPISGHATLYWYQQILGQGPKLLIQFQNNGVVDDSQLPKDRFSAERLKGVDSTLKIQPAKLEDSAVYLCASRLDSSGNTIYFGEGSWLTVV.

The rearrangement links TRBV29-1 to TRBJ1-5; no clear D gene. Deletions cut 3 bases from V and 2 bases from J, with 11 bases between. Germline CDR1 reads SQVTM; CDR2 reads ANQGSEA. This CDR3 comprises 14 residues. The CDR3 DNA is TGCAGCGTTGATTTTGGGCAGGGCAATCAGCCCCAGCATTTT. Amino acid sequence: CSVDFGQGNQPQHF.

This chain uses TRBV6-2 or TRBV6-3 with TRBJ2-7; D not resolved. V lost 0 bases and J 6 bases, leaving 9 bases between the germline ends. The CDR3 runs 13 residues. The germline CDR1 and CDR2 sequences are MNHEY and SVGEGT. The CDR3, as DNA: TGTGCCAGCAGTTACTCGAGCCCTGGCGAGCAGTACTTC. Encoded protein: CASSYSSPGEQYF.

The chain employs TRBV6-2 or TRBV6-3 and TRBJ1-1; 7 bases are a match to TRBD1. The CDR3 loop spans 14 amino acids. V was clipped by 6 bases and J by 6 bases; unmatched bases: 10. The germline V gene has CDR1 MNHEY and CDR2 SVGEGT. For the CDR3, the DNA is TGTGCCAGCAGCTTCGCGACAGGGAGCCCTGAAGCTTTCTTT. Its protein product is CASSFATGSPEAFF.

This clone was observed a single time. The genes are TRBV14 and TRBJ1-1; D is undetermined. Per germline, CDR1 SGHDN and CDR2 FVKESK. The CDR3 runs to 14 residues. V lost 1 base to trimming and J lost 1 base, with 7 bases between them. The CDR3 nucleotides are TGTGCCAGCAGCCAAGGGGCACGGAACACTGAAGCTTTCTTT. This sequence encodes CASSQGARNTEAFF.

V gene TRBV2 combines with J gene TRBJ1-2, with D perhaps matching TRBD1 (5 bases). CDR1 and CDR2 from the germline V gene are SNHLY and FYNNEI. The CDR3 contains 15 residues. Deletions cut 4 bases from V and 2 bases from J, with 14 bases between. The CDR3 region is CASSVFTGINYGYTF. The CDR3 bases are TGTGCCAGCAGTGTTTTCACAGGAATCAACTATGGCTACACCTTC.

This rearrangement joins TRBV5-1 to TRBJ1-1, with a weak D call TRBD1 (6 bases). The V gene's germline CDR1 is SGHRS and CDR2 YFSETQ. Trimming left V 0 bases short and J 3 bases short, with 12 bases between. The CDR3 covers 15 residues. The CDR3 region is CASSLEGDGHTEAFF. CDR3 sequence (DNA): TGCGCCAGCAGCTTGGAGGGGGACGGCCACACTGAAGCTTTCTTT.

The rearrangement uses TRBV18 and TRBJ2-2, with D perhaps matching TRBD2 (6 bases). The V end was cut by 3 bases, the J end by 7 bases, with 18 bases between. Looked up from germline, CDR1 is KGHSH and CDR2 is LQKENI. This CDR3 comprises 16 residues. CDR3 sequence (DNA): TGTGCCAGCTCACCGCCAGCGGAGGGGTTTTTCGGGGAGCTGTTTTTT. Amino acids: CASSPPAEGFFGELFF.

The rearrangement uses TRBV24-1 and TRBJ2-7; TRBD2 aligns across 9 bases. CDR3 length: 15 residues. V lost 3 bases and J lost 0; bases outside the gene matches: 2. The germline V gene encodes CDR1 KGHDR and CDR2 SFDVKD. The CDR3 protein is CATSDATSGSYEQYF. The CDR3 bases are TGTGCCACCAGTGATGCGACTAGCGGCTCCTACGAGCAGTACTTC.

The chain joins TRBV27 to TRBJ1-2, with a tentative D call TRBD1 (6 bases). This CDR3 has 13 residues. In germline, CDR1 is MNHEY, CDR2 SMNVEV (reference sequence). The germline V and J ends were trimmed by 3 bases and 6 bases, with 11 bases remaining between them. The CDR3 loop reads CASSLQGSDGYTF. In DNA, the CDR3 is TGTGCCAGCAGTTTGCAGGGGTCAGATGGCTACACCTTC.

The chain is built from TRBV9 and TRBJ1-6; 9 positions agree with TRBD1. The CDR3 is made up of 15 amino acids. Per germline, CDR1 SGDLS and CDR2 YYNGEE. Trimming at V came to 4 bases and at J to 7 bases, leaving 6 bases not matched to a gene. The CDR3 here is CASSFRTGVNSPLHF. The CDR3 DNA sequence: TGTGCCAGCAGCTTCCGGACAGGGGTGAATTCACCCCTCCACTTT.

CDR3 bases: TGTGCCAGCAGCTTAGTCCGGGGGGGGGATCAGCCCCAGCATTTT. It is translated as CASSLVRGGDQPQHF. The chain has TRBV7-2 and TRBJ1-5, with D perhaps TRBD1 (5 bases). Germline lookup yields CDR1 SGHTA and CDR2 FQGNSA. The CDR3 is made up of 15 amino acids. Trimming left V 1 base short and J 5 bases short, with 12 bases between.

The V call is TRBV5-1, the J call TRBJ2-1; a weak D match, TRBD2 (6 bases). V was cut by 3 bases and J by 8 bases, with 12 bases left in between. CDR1 and CDR2 from the germline V gene are SGHRS and YFSETQ. The CDR3 spans 13 residues. The CDR3 reads CASSSGRRDEQFF. The CDR3 DNA reads TGCGCCAGCAGCTCCGGAAGGAGGGATGAGCAGTTCTTC.

The J gene is TRBJ2-5, the V gene TRBV5-1; 12 positions match TRBD2. The V gene's germline CDR1 is SGHRS and CDR2 YFSETQ. Losses at the gene ends were 4 bases for V and 5 bases for J; bases not matched to a gene: 9. This CDR3 comprises 16 residues. This CDR3 reads CASSVTSGSFGETQYF. For the CDR3, the DNA is TGCGCCAGCAGCGTGACTAGCGGGAGCTTCGGGGAGACCCAGTACTTC.

Concerning this clone itself: Other DNA sequences of this sample code for an identical CDR3. CDR3 loop: CASSLVSGGPYEQYF. CDR3 DNA sequence: TGTGCCAGCAGCTTAGTGTCGGGAGGACCCTACGAGCAGTACTTC. The J gene is TRBJ2-7, the V gene TRBV7-2, with 7 bases lining up with TRBD2. CDR3 size: 15 residues. V shed 1 base, J shed 2 bases, and the junction held 5 bases outside the gene matches. Germline V gene lookup returns CDR1 SGHTA and CDR2 FQGNSA.

The CDR3 region is CASSPQTSGGHNEQFF. As DNA, the CDR3 is TGTGCCAGCAGTCCACAGACTAGCGGGGGCCACAATGAGCAGTTCTTC. The chain recombines TRBV11-2 with TRBJ2-1, with 12 bases fitting TRBD2. The V gene end was trimmed by 6 bases and the J gene end by 5 bases; junction bases not matched to a gene: 8. Germline V gene data show CDR1 as SGHAT and CDR2 as FQNNGV. CDR3 size: 16 residues.

The chain links TRBV7-9 to TRBJ1-2; TRBD1 aligns across 7 bases. Germline loops: CDR1 SEHNR, CDR2 FQNEAQ (reference sequence). The CDR3 runs 16 residues. The J segment lost 6 bases and the V segment lost 3 bases, leaving 13 bases of the junction unmatched. The CDR3 reads CASSFPGGRQGHGYTF. The DNA of the CDR3 is TGTGCCAGCAGCTTCCCCGGGGGCCGACAGGGCCATGGCTACACCTTC.

V is TRBV4-2 and J is TRBJ1-6, with a tentative D call TRBD1 (5 bases). The V gene's germline CDR1 is LGHNA and CDR2 YNFKEQ. V was clipped by 0 bases and J by 9 bases, with 12 bases between them. The CDR3 covers 15 residues. The CDR3 reads CASSQDSGGSSPLHF. CDR3 nucleotide sequence: TGTGCCAGCAGCCAAGATTCCGGGGGGAGTTCACCCCTCCACTTT.

The V and J genes are TRBV12-3 or TRBV12-4 and TRBJ1-2, with D possibly matching TRBD1 (5 bases). The V end lost 5 bases, the J end lost 6 bases, and 7 bases lay between the germline ends. CDR3 size: 11 residues. The CDR3 region is CASSQGDGYTF. The CDR3 coding sequence is TGTGCCAGCAGTCAAGGGGATGGCTACACCTTC.

The chain is built from TRBV6-4 and TRBJ2-7, with TRBD1 matching over 9 bases. Germline V CDR1 and CDR2: MRHNA, SNTAGT. V was pared by 3 bases and J by 5 bases, with 2 bases of the junction left unmatched. CDR3 length: 13 residues. This chain's CDR3 is CASSEQGADEQYF. The CDR3, as DNA: TGTGCCAGCAGTGAACAGGGGGCCGACGAGCAGTACTTC.

This sequence joins TRBV9 and TRBJ2-5, with 7 bases identical to TRBD2. Germline loops: CDR1 SGDLS, CDR2 YYNGEE. The V and J ends lost 3 bases and 1 base, in that order; junction bases with no gene match: 6. The CDR3 is 15 residues long. The CDR3 is CASSASGTSQETQYF. Here the CDR3 DNA reads TGTGCCAGCAGCGCTAGCGGAACATCCCAAGAGACCCAGTACTTC.

V is TRBV6-1 and J is TRBJ2-6; D not certain. Germline V gene lookup returns CDR1 MNHNS and CDR2 SASEGT. There are 12 residues in the CDR3. V shed 10 bases and J shed 1 base, with 5 bases lying between them. As DNA, the CDR3 is TGTGCCATTAAATCTGGGGCCAACGTCCTGACTTTC. The encoded protein is CAIKSGANVLTF.

The gene calls are TRBV5-1 and TRBJ1-1; TRBD1 matches 7 bases. This CDR3 comprises 14 residues. The germline CDR1 and CDR2 sequences are SGHRS and YFSETQ. After removal of 4 bases from V and 2 bases from J, the junction contained 5 bases not matched to a gene. The CDR3 DNA sequence: TGCGCCAGCAGCCATGGGGACAGAAACACTGAAGCTTTCTTT. Protein product: CASSHGDRNTEAFF.

The rearrangement links TRBV6-5 to TRBJ1-1, with TRBD1 matching 7 bases. The germline V gene has CDR1 MNHEY and CDR2 SVGAGI. With V trimmed by 5 bases and J by 4 bases, 7 bases remained unmatched. CDR3 length: 14 residues. CDR3 in amino acids: CASSRTGDGTEAFF. The CDR3 DNA sequence: TGTGCCAGCAGTCGTACAGGGGATGGCACTGAAGCTTTCTTT.

The rearrangement joins TRBV19 to TRBJ2-5; 9 nucleotides align to TRBD1. This CDR3 has 15 amino acids. V was pared by 5 bases and J by 5 bases, with 9 bases of the junction left unmatched. Germline V lookup: CDR1 LNHDA, CDR2 SQIVND (reference sequence). The CDR3 is CASSPQRTGVETQYF. CDR3 sequence (DNA): TGTGCCAGTAGTCCCCAAAGGACAGGGGTGGAGACCCAGTACTTC.

The chain carries TRBV19 and TRBJ1-1; 7 bases line up with TRBD1. The CDR3 covers 14 residues. Germline CDR1 and CDR2: LNHDA and SQIVND (reference sequence). Unmatched junction bases numbered 9, after V lost 5 bases and J lost 6 bases. CDR3 sequence: CASSLGQSSSEAFF. CDR3 nucleotide sequence: TGTGCCAGTAGTCTGGGACAGTCCAGTTCTGAAGCTTTCTTT.

A few counts support this clone. Other DNA sequences in the sample encode the same CDR3. The rearrangement joins TRBV24-1 to TRBJ2-1; 12 bases match TRBD2. This CDR3 comprises 16 residues. J gave up 6 bases and V 4 bases, and 6 bases lay outside the gene matches. Germline V gene sequence: CDR1 KGHDR, CDR2 SFDVKD. CDR3 amino acids: CATSDSSGRGSNEQFF. CDR3 coding DNA: TGTGCCACCAGTGACTCTAGCGGGAGGGGTTCCAATGAGCAGTTCTTC.